Following are 8 T cell receptor beta chains from one sample sequenced in a study of blood T cell repertoires in COVID-19. The table came from immunoSEQ multiplex PCR; TCRdb's copy has only in-frame clones and leaves some out. The sample holds about 200,000 clones, approximately 90% seen once. The sample consisted of peripheral blood. The receptors come from a man aged 50 to 59 with COVID-19, enrolled during active disease.

This chain joins TRBV3-1 (or the pseudogene TRBV3-2) and TRBJ2-7; the D is unclear. This CDR3 has 14 amino acids. Trimming took off 0 bases at V and 6 bases at J, with 12 bases between the two ends. Germline V lookup: CDR1 LGHDT, CDR2 YNNKEL (reference sequence). The CDR3 loop is CASSQDHSTAEQYF. The CDR3 nucleotides are TGTGCCAGCAGCCAAGACCACTCAACCGCCGAGCAGTACTTC.

The rearrangement links TRBV15 to TRBJ1-2, with 8 bases lining up with TRBD1. Trimming took 8 bases from V and 3 from J; bases not matched to a gene: 8. The CDR3 has 14 amino acids. Germline CDR1 reads LNHNV; CDR2 reads YYDKDF (reference sequence). For the CDR3, the DNA is TGTGCCACCTCCACAGGGGGTACGGACTATGGCTACACCTTC. It encodes CATSTGGTDYGYTF.

The CDR3 sequence is CAIEGRDRDHNEQFF. The CDR3 DNA sequence: TGTGCCATCGAGGGACGGGACAGGGACCACAATGAGCAGTTCTTC. The J gene is TRBJ2-1, the V gene TRBV10-3; 9 bases agree with TRBD1. Germline assignment: CDR1 ENHRY and CDR2 SYGVKD. The CDR3 contains 15 residues. J was trimmed by 5 bases and V by 8 bases; bases with no gene match: 10.

The J gene is TRBJ1-3, the V gene TRBV28; no definite D call. CDR1 and CDR2 from the germline V gene are MDHEN and SYDVKM. The CDR3 length is 18 residues. Trimming pared 2 bases from V and 1 base from J, leaving 18 bases between. For the CDR3, the DNA is TGTGCCAGCAGTTTAATGGTAGGCAGGTCACCATCTGGAAACACCATATATTTT. Its translation: CASSLMVGRSPSGNTIYF.

CDR3: CASSYSEGGSTDTQYF. The CDR3 DNA reads as TGTGCCAGCAGTTACTCGGAGGGAGGTAGCACAGATACGCAGTATTTT. V gene TRBV6-6 combines with J gene TRBJ2-3, with a tentative D call TRBD2 (6 bases). With 0 bases removed from V and 0 bases from J, the gap between germline ends came to 10 bases. Germline CDR1 and CDR2: MNHNY and SVGAGI (reference sequence). This CDR3 contains 16 residues.

The chain combines TRBV7-2 with TRBJ2-7, with D possibly matching TRBD1 (5 bases). This CDR3 contains 13 residues. Germline V gives CDR1 SGHTA, CDR2 FQGNSA. Trimming left V 6 bases short and J 6 bases short, with 15 bases between. The CDR3 region is CASRLPPGREQYF. The CDR3, as DNA: TGTGCCAGCAGACTACCCCCAGGGCGCGAGCAGTACTTC.

This chain links TRBV28 with TRBJ1-4; perhaps TRBD1 as D (6 bases). CDR1 and CDR2 from the germline V gene are MDHEN and SYDVKM. CDR3 length equals 15 residues. V was cut by 5 bases and J by 5 bases, with 15 bases left in between. For the CDR3, the DNA is TGTGCCAGCAGTACACCCGGACAGCCCAATGAAAAACTGTTTTTT. Protein product: CASSTPGQPNEKLFF.

This chain links TRBV19 with TRBJ2-1; D is uncertain. V dropped 8 bases and J dropped 8 bases, with 13 bases sitting between them. Germline V CDR1 and CDR2: LNHDA, SQIVND (reference sequence). This CDR3 spans 12 amino acids. CDR3 in DNA: TGTGCCAGTGGGTCCCAGCGCTATGAGCAGTTCTTC. Translating gives CASGSQRYEQFF.